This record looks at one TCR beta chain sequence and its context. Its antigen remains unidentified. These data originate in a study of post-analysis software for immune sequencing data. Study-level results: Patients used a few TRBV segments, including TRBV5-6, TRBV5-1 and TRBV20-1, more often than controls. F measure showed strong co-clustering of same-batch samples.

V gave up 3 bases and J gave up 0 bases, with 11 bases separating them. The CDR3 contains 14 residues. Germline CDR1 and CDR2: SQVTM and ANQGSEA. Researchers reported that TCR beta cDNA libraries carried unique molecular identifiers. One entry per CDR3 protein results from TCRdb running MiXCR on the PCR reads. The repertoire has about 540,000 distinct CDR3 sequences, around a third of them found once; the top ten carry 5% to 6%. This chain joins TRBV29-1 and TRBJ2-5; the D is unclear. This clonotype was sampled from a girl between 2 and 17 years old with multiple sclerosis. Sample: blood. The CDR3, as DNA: TGCAGCGTTGAGCGCGGTCGGTACCAAGAGACCCAGTACTTC. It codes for CSVERGRYQETQYF.